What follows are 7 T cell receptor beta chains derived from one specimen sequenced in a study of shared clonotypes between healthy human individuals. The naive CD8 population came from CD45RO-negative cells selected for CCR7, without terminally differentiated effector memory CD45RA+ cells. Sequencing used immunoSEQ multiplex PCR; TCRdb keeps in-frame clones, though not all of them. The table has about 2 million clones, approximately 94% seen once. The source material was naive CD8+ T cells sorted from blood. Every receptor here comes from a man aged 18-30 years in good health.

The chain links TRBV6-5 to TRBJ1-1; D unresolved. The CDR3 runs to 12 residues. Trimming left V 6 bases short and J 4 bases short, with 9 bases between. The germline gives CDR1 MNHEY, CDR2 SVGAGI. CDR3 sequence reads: CASSNGVTEAFF. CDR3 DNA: TGTGCCAGCAGCAACGGGGTCACTGAAGCTTTCTTT.

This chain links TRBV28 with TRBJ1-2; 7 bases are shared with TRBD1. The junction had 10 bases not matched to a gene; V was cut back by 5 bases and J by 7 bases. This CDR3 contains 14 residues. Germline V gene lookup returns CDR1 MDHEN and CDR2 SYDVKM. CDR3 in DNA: TGTGCCAGCAGTGACCCGCAGGGGGTAGGTGGCTACACCTTC. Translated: CASSDPQGVGGYTF.

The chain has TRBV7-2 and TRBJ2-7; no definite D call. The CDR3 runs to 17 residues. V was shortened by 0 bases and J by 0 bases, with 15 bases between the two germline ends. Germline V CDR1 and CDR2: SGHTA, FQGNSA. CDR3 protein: CASSLAEQPLPSYEQYF. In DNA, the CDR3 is TGTGCCAGCAGCTTAGCCGAGCAACCCCTACCCTCCTACGAGCAGTACTTC.

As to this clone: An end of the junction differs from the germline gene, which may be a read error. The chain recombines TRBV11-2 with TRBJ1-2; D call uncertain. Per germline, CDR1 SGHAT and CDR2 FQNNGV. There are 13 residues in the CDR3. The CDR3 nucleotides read TGTGCCAGCAGCCCCTCCCGGTACTACGGCTACACCTTC. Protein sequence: CASSPSRYYGYTF.

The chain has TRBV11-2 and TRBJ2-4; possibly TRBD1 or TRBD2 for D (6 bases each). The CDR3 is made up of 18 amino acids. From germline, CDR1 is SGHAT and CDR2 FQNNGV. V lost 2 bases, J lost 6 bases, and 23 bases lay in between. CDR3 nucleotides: TGTGCCAGCAGCTTATCTGGGGGCGGGGCGGCCTTAATAAACATTCAGTACTTC. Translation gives CASSLSGGGAALINIQYF.

The CDR3 protein is CASSLDRGSDYEQYF. The CDR3 bases are TGTGCCAGTAGCCTCGACAGGGGATCGGACTACGAGCAGTACTTC. The chain recombines TRBV19 with TRBJ2-7, with TRBD1 matching over 8 bases. The CDR3 length is 15 residues. J gave up 3 bases and V 6 bases, and 10 bases lay outside the gene matches. Per germline, CDR1 LNHDA and CDR2 SQIVND (reference sequence).

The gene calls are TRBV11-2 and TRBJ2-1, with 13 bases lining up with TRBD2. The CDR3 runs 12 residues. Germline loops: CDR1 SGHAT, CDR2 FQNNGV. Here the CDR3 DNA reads TGTGCAACCACTAGCGGGAGGGTTGAGCAGTTCTTC. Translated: CATTSGRVEQFF.